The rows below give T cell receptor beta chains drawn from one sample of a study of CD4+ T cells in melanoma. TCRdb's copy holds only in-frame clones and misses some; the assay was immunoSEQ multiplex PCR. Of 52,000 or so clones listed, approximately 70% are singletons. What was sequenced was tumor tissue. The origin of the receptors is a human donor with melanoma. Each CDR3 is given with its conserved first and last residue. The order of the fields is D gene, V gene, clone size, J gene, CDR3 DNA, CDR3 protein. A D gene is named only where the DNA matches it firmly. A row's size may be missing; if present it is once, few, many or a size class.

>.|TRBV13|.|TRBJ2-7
TGTGCCAGCAGCCAACGAGGCGAGCAGTACTTC
CASSQRGEQYF
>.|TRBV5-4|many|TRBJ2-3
TGTGCCAGCAGCTTGGCTTTAACTAGCTACACAGATACGCAGTATTTT
CASSLALTSYTDTQYF
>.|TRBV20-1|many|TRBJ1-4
TGCAGTGCTGGTTTGGAAAAACTGTTTTTT
CSAGLEKLFF
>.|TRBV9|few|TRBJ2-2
TGTGCCAGCAGCGTAGAAGGGCGCCACGGCGGGGAGCTGTTTTTT
CASSVEGRHGGELFF
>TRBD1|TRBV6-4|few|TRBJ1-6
TGTGCCAGCGTCCCCAGGGGGAATTCACCCCTCCACTTT
CASVPRGNSPLHF
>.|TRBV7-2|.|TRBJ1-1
TGTGCCAGCAGCTTAGAAAGCCGCGCTGAAGCTTTCTTT
CASSLESRAEAFF
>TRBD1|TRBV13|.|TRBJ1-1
TGTGCCAGCAGCCACGGGACAGGGGTGAACACTGAAGCTTTCTTT
CASSHGTGVNTEAFF
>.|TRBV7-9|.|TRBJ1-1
TGTGCCAGCAGCCTCCTCGTTACAGGGAGCACTGAAGCTTTCTTT
CASSLLVTGSTEAFF
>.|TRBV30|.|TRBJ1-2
TGTGCCTGGAGTGTTATCGGGGGATCGAATGGCTACACCTTC
CAWSVIGGSNGYTF
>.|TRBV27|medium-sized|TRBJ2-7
TGTGCCAGCATCGGGCAGGGAGATTACGAGCAGTACTTC
CASIGQGDYEQYF
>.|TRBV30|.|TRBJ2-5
TGTGCCTGGATCCGCTCTGAGACCCAGTACTTC
CAWIRSETQYF
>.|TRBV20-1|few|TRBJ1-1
TGCAGGGGGGGGGCGGGAACTGAAGCTTTCTTT
CRGGAGTEAFF
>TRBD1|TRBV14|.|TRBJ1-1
TGTGCCAGCTCTGGACAGGGGAACACTGAAGCTTTCTTT
CASSGQGNTEAFF
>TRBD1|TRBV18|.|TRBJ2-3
TGTGCCAGCTCCCCTGGACAGGGGGGCACAGATACGCAGTATTTT
CASSPGQGGTDTQYF
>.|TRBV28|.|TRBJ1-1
TGTGCCAGCAAACTCTATAGCACTGAAGCTTTCTTT
CASKLYSTEAFF
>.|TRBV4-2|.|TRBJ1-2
TGTGCCAGCAGCCAATCCGGGAGGGACTATGGCTACACCTTC
CASSQSGRDYGYTF
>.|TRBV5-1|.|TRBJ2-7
TGCGCCAGCAGCTTGTTGCCAGGGGTTCTTCTCGAGCAGTACTTC
CASSLLPGVLLEQYF
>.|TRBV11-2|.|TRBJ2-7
TGTGCCAGCAGCCCCGGGACAAGGGACTACGAGCAGTACTTC
CASSPGTRDYEQYF
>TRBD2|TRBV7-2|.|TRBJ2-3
TGTGCCAGCAGAGCGGGGGGGAACACAGATACGCAGTATTTT
CASRAGGNTDTQYF
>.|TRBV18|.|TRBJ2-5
TGTGCCAGCTCACCACCCCTGACTAGTTTAGGAGAGACCCAGTACTTC
CASSPPLTSLGETQYF
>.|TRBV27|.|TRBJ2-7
TGTGCCAGCAGTTGGCCCAGATCCTACGAGCAGTACTTC
CASSWPRSYEQYF
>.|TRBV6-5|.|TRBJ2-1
TGTGCCAGCGGCTCGAGCAATGAGCAGTTCTTC
CASGSSNEQFF
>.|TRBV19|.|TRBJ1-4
TGTGCCAGTAGCCCCACGGGACACCGGAATGAAAAACTGTTTTTT
CASSPTGHRNEKLFF
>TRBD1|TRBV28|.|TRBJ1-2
TGTGCCAGCACCATAGGACAGGGGGCGTATGGCTACACCTTC
CASTIGQGAYGYTF
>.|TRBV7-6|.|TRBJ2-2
TGTGCCAGCAGCCTAATCAGGGGGGAGCTGTTTTTT
CASSLIRGELFF
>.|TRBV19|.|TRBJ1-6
TGTGCCAGTAGTCTGACAGGAGGGAGCTCCTATAATTCACCCCTCCACTTT
CASSLTGGSSYNSPLHF
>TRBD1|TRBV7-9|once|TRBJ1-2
TGTGCCAGCAGCCCCCGTACCGGGACAGACTATGGCTACACCTTC
CASSPRTGTDYGYTF
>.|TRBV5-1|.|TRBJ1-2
TGCGCCAGCAGCTTGGATAACAGGGCCACCTATGGCTACACCTTC
CASSLDNRATYGYTF
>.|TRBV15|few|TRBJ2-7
TGTGCCACCAGCAGAGAGGGGGATAGCTCCTACGAGCAGTACTTC
CATSREGDSSYEQYF
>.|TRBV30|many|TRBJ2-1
TGTGCCTGGAGTGTATCCAATGAGCAGTTCTTC
CAWSVSNEQFF
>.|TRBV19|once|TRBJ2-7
TGTGCCAGTAGTGGAGTAGTCGGGAGCTACGAGCAGTACTTC
CASSGVVGSYEQYF
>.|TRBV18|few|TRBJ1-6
TGTGCCAGCCAGGCGGGACTTAATTCACCCCTCCACTTT
CASQAGLNSPLHF
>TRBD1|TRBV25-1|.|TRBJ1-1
TGTGCCAGCAGTAAAACGACAGGGCTTACTGAAGCTTTCTTT
CASSKTTGLTEAFF
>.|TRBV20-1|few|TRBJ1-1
TGCAGTTTTTTTAGCGGCACTGAAGCTTTCTTT
CSFFSGTEAFF
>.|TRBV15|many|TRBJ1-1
TGTGCCACCAGCCGCTACCGGGTAAACACTGAAGCTTTCTTT
CATSRYRVNTEAFF
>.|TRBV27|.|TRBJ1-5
TGTGCCAGCAGTTCTAACAGGGATCCGAGCAATCAGCCCCAGCATTTT
CASSSNRDPSNQPQHF
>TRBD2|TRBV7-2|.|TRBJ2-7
TGTGCCAGCAGCTTAAGCGGGGGGGCCTACGAGCAGTACTTC
CASSLSGGAYEQYF
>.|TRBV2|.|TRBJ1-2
TGTGCCAGCAGTGAGTCCACAAGACCATCTAACTATGGCTACACCTTC
CASSESTRPSNYGYTF
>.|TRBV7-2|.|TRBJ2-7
TGTGCCAGCAGCTTAGGGGACGGATACGAGCAGTACTTC
CASSLGDGYEQYF
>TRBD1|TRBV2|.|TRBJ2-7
TGTGCCAGCAGGCCCCCGGGACAGGCTAACGAGCAGTACTTC
CASRPPGQANEQYF
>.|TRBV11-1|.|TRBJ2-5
TGTGCCAGCAGCACCCGGACCGCAGAGACCCAGTACTTC
CASSTRTAETQYF
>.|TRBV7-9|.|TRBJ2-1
TGTGCCAGCAGCTTAGACCTTGAGCAGTTCTTC
CASSLDLEQFF
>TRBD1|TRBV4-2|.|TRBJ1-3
TGTGCCAGCAGCCAGGAAGACAGGGCTGGAAACACCATATATTTT
CASSQEDRAGNTIYF
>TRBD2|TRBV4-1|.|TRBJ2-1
TGCGCCAGCAGCCTTCAGATACGCCCCACTAGCGGTACTGGCGATGAGCAGTTCTTC
CASSLQIRPTSGTGDEQFF
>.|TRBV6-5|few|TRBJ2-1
TGTGCCAGCGGTGACGGCGATGAGCAGTTCTTC
CASGDGDEQFF
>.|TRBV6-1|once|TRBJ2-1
TGTGCCAGCAGCTCGGGGGCTACGGACAATGAGCAGTTCTTC
CASSSGATDNEQFF
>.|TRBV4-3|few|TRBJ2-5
TGCGCCAGCAGCCCCATAGGGGCAGCGATAGAGACCCAGTACTTC
CASSPIGAAIETQYF
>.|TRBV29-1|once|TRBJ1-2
TGCAGCGTTGTGGCGGCAGGGGTGGGCTATGGCTACACCTTC
CSVVAAGVGYGYTF
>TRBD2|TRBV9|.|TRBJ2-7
TGTGCCAGCGGGGGGGCTAGCGGGGCCGGCGAGCAGTACTTC
CASGGASGAGEQYF
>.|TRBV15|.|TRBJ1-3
TGTGCCACCAGCAGTGACAGGATCTCTGGAAACACCATATATTTT
CATSSDRISGNTIYF
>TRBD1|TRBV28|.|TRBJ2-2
TGTGCCAGCAGTTTTGGGGGCAGGGGGCTCGAGGAGCTGTTTTTT
CASSFGGRGLEELFF
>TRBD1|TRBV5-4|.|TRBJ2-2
TGTGCCAGCAGCTTGGAAGGGGGCAGGGAGCTGTTTTTT
CASSLEGGRELFF
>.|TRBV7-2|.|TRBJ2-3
TGTGCCAGCAGTCTTAGGATTAGCGGAGCAGATACGCAGTATTTT
CASSLRISGADTQYF
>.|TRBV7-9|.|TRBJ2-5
TGTGCCAGCAGCCCCCCCAATGGGCAAGAGACCCAGTACTTC
CASSPPNGQETQYF
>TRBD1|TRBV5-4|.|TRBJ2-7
TGTGCCAGCAGCTTGGACAGGGGGCTCAACGAGCAGTACTTC
CASSLDRGLNEQYF
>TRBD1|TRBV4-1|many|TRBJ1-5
TGCGCCAGCAGCCGACCGGGACAGGGGAATCAGCCCCAGCATTTT
CASSRPGQGNQPQHF
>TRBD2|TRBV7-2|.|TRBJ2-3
TGTGCCAGCAGCCCTAGCGGGGGGGGAGATACGCAGTATTTT
CASSPSGGGDTQYF
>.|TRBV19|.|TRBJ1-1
TGTGCCAGTACCGCTAGGGACCCCGTAATGAACACTGAAGCTTTCTTT
CASTARDPVMNTEAFF
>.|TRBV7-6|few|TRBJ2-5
TGTGCCAGCAGCCCCGGGCACCGAGTAGGGGAGACCCAGTACTTC
CASSPGHRVGETQYF
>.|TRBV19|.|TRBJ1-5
TGTGCCAGTAGTAGGGCAGGGAACAATCAGCCCCAGCATTTT
CASSRAGNNQPQHF